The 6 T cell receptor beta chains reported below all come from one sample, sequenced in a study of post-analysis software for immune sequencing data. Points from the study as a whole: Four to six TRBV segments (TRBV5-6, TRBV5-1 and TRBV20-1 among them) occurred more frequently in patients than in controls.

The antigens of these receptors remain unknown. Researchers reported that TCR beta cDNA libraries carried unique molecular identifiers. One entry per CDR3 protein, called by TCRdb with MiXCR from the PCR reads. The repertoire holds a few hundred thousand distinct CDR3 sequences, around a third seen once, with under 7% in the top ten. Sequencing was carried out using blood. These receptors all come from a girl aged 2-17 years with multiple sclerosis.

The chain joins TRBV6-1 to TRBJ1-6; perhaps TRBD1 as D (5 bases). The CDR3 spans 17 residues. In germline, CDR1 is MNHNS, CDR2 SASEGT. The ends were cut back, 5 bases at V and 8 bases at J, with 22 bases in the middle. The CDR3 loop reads CASSTNPVGPGHSPLHF. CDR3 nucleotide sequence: TGTGCCAGCAGTACCAACCCCGTCGGACCGGGGCATTCACCCCTCCACTTT.

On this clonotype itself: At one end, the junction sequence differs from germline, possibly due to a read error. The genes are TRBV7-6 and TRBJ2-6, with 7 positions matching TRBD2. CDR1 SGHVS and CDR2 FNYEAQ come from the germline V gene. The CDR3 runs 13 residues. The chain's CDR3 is CVSGTYGANVRTF. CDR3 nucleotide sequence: TGTGTCAGCGGGACTTATGGGGCCAACGTCCGGACTTTC.

CDR3 protein: CATGLLEENGELFF. The CDR3 nucleotides read TGTGCCACCGGACTGCTTGAGGAGAACGGGGAGCTGTTTTTT. This chain links TRBV10-3 with TRBJ2-2, with TRBD2 as a possible D gene (5 bases). Trimming took off 10 bases at V and 7 bases at J, with 19 bases between the two ends. This CDR3 spans 14 amino acids. The V gene's germline CDR1 is ENHRY and CDR2 SYGVKD.

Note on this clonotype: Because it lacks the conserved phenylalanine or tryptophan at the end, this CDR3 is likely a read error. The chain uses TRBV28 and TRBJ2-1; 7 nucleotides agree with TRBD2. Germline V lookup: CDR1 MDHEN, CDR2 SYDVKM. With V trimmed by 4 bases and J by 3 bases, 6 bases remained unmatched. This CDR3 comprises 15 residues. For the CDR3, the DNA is TGTGCCAGCAGTTCGCTGCGGGGGAACTACAATGAGCAGTTCGTC. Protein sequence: CASSSLRGNYNEQFV.

CDR3 coding DNA: TGTGCCAGCAGCGGGGGGGGACTAGCGGGAGTCTTCGCAGATACGCAGTATTTT. Protein sequence: CASSGGGLAGVFADTQYF. V and J are TRBV5-8 and TRBJ2-3, with TRBD2 identical over 14 bases. This CDR3 is 18 amino acids long. The V gene end was trimmed by 4 bases and the J gene end by 4 bases; junction bases not matched to a gene: 11. The germline V gene encodes CDR1 SGHTS and CDR2 YDEGEE.

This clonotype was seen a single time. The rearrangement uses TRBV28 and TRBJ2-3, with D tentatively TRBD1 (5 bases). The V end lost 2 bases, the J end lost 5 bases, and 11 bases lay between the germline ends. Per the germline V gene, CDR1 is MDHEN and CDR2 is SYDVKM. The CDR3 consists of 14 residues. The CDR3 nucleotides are TGTGCCAGCAGTTTAAGGGGAACCGTAGATACGCAGTATTTT. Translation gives CASSLRGTVDTQYF.